This TCR beta chain was sequenced for a study of blood T cell repertoires in COVID-19. The overall study: Researchers got acute and convalescent COVID-19 samples from the United States, Italy and Spain. Sources were T cells, B-cell-depleted T cells, or PBMCs; the material itself was cDNA or gDNA.

Libraries were prepared by immunoSEQ multiplex PCR; TCRdb keeps only in-frame clonotypes and omits some of them. The repertoire holds roughly 180,000 clones, roughly 84% seen once, with around 18% in the top ten. The specimen was PBMCs or T cells enriched from blood (not recorded which). The TCR originated in a man between 60 and 75 years old who had recovered from COVID-19.

In nucleotides, the CDR3 is TGTGCCAGCAGCTGGGGGGACAGGGATAATTCACCCCTCCACTTT. It translates to CASSWGDRDNSPLHF. The chain joins TRBV28 to TRBJ1-6; TRBD1 agrees at 9 bases. V lost 6 bases to trimming and J lost 5 bases; unmatched junction nucleotides: 5. Germline CDR1 MDHEN, CDR2 SYDVKM. This CDR3 spans 15 amino acids.